The entry below describes one TCR beta chain. What it binds is unknown. This entry comes from a study of radiation and T cells in renal cell carcinoma. Study in general: Nephrectomy followed 15 Gy stereotactic body radiation by 4 weeks.

Specified time point: baseline pretreatment blood. Described treatment: 15 Gy SBRT to primary tumor, nephrectomy 4 weeks later. The CDR3 length is 15 residues. V lost 0 bases and J lost 1, with 9 bases in between. Germline CDR1 and CDR2: SGHRS and YFSETQ. Overall study results and limits: Without pretreatment biopsies, baseline tumor clonotype presence was undetermined.

Sequencing used immunoSEQ multiplex PCR; TCRdb keeps in-frame clones, though not all of them. The data show roughly 120,000 clones, with approximately 78% seen just once and around 3% held by the top ten. The clonotype originates from a woman in her fifties or sixties with renal cell carcinoma. V and J are TRBV5-1 and TRBJ2-3; the D is unclear. Sample: blood, taken from a patient whose treatment included radiotherapy and nephrectomy. CDR3 loop: CASSLADPGTDTQYF. Written as DNA, the CDR3 is TGCGCCAGCAGCTTGGCCGACCCTGGCACAGATACGCAGTATTTT.